The rows below give T cell receptor beta chains drawn from one sample of a study of CD8+CD57+ T cells in acquired aplastic anemia. TCRdb passed the reads through MiXCR, listing each CDR3 protein once. The repertoire includes about 110,000 distinct CDR3 sequences, roughly 50% of them detected once, and 30% to 40% sits in the top ten. The sequenced material came from sorted CD4+, CD8+, or CD8+CD57+ T cells (not recorded which) from PBMCs. The receptors stem from a human donor in good health, serving as a control. The CDR3 runs from the conserved cysteine through the conserved F or W. D genes are given only for firm matches. For some rows the clone size is stated as once, few or many, or as a class when expanded; others skip it.

- 15 TRBD2 TRBJ2-1 TRBV2 CASSKLAAPDNEQFF TGTGCCAGCAGTAAACTAGCGGCCCCCGACAATGAGCAGTTCTTC
- 13 TRBD1 TRBJ1-1 TRBV24-1 CATSDRDRVRAFF TGTGCCACCAGTGACCGCGACAGGGTGAGGGCTTTCTTT
many 15 - TRBJ1-2 TRBV2 CASSERSGSENGYTF TGTGCCAGCAGTGAACGATCCGGGAGCGAAAATGGCTACACCTTC
- 13 - TRBJ2-7 TRBV14 CASSPVGSAEQYF TGTGCCAGCAGCCCGGTTGGGAGTGCCGAGCAGTACTTC
- 16 TRBD1 TRBJ2-7 TRBV5-4 CASSTLMGQGSYEQYF TGTGCCAGCAGCACATTGATGGGACAGGGCTCCTACGAGCAGTACTTC
- 13 - TRBJ1-1 TRBV7-9 CASSLITKGEAFF TGTGCCAGCAGCTTGATTACGAAGGGTGAAGCTTTCTTT
- 14 TRBD1 TRBJ1-2 TRBV29-1 CSVGGQGNGYGYTF TGCAGCGTTGGGGGACAGGGGAATGGATATGGCTACACCTTC
- 17 TRBD2 TRBJ2-3 TRBV4-2 CASSQDLAGGGTDTQYF TGTGCCAGCAGCCAAGACCTAGCGGGGGGCGGGACAGATACGCAGTATTTT
- 15 - TRBJ2-7 TRBV5-1 CASSLLGDKDYEQYF TGCGCCAGCAGCTTGCTAGGGGACAAAGACTACGAGCAGTACTTC
- 14 - TRBJ1-5 TRBV20-1 CSAPDSDSNQPQHF TGCAGTGCTCCGGACAGTGATAGCAATCAGCCCCAGCATTTT
many 14 - TRBJ2-3 TRBV11-2 CASSLRGGTDTQYF TGTGCCAGCAGCTTGCGTGGGGGCACAGATACGCAGTATTTT
- 14 - TRBJ1-1 TRBV19 CASMDSSMNTEAFF TGTGCCAGTATGGACAGTAGCATGAACACTGAAGCTTTCTTT
many 13 - TRBJ1-1 TRBV10-3 CAISESSGAEAFF TGTGCCATCAGTGAGTCCAGTGGGGCTGAAGCTTTCTTT
few 17 TRBD2 TRBJ2-7 TRBV27 CASSLSWTSGGAYEQYF TGTGCCAGCAGTTTATCATGGACTAGCGGGGGGGCGTACGAGCAGTACTTC
- 15 - TRBJ1-2 TRBV25-1 CASSDSAGINYGYTF TGTGCCAGCAGTGATTCGGCAGGTATTAACTATGGCTACACCTTC
- 14 - TRBJ2-7 TRBV7-6 CASSLLGKGYEQYF TGTGCCAGCAGCTTACTTGGCAAGGGTTACGAGCAGTACTTC
- 12 - TRBJ1-2 TRBV2 CASSAFPYGYTF TGTGCCAGCAGTGCGTTCCCCTATGGCTACACCTTC